Below are 20 T cell receptor beta chains sequenced from a single sample in a study of cytomegalovirus exposure and HLA in healthy donors. Generated by immunoSEQ multiplex PCR, the TCRdb table keeps only in-frame clones and is missing some. This sample has under 350,000 clones; 65% to 90% occur once, and the top ten carry 1%. Material for sequencing was PBMCs. These TCRs come from a young woman in good health and CMV-seronegative.

The chain carries TRBV7-9 and TRBJ1-2; D is unclear. The V end was cut by 3 bases, the J end by 8 bases, with 19 bases between. CDR3 length: 15 amino acids. Germline V CDR1 and CDR2: SEHNR, FQNEAQ (reference sequence). The CDR3 bases are TGTGCCAGCAGCTTTGCGGGAGGGCGAGGGTCCGGCTACACCTTC. It translates to CASSFAGGRGSGYTF.

This chain joins TRBV6-1 and TRBJ2-3, with 10 bases that match TRBD2. The J segment lost 6 bases and the V segment lost 5 bases, leaving 8 bases of the junction unmatched. The CDR3 covers 15 residues. Looked up from germline, CDR1 is MNHNS and CDR2 is SASEGT. CDR3 sequence: CASSPIAGGGDTQYF. CDR3 bases: TGTGCCAGCAGTCCCATAGCGGGAGGAGGGGATACGCAGTATTTT.

The chain couples TRBV5-4 to TRBJ2-3; D not resolved. CDR1 is SGHNT and CDR2 is YYREEE in the germline V gene (reference sequence). CDR3 size: 15 residues. Trimming removed 4 bases from V and 2 bases from J, with 14 bases in between. This CDR3 reads CASSVAQSPTDTQYF. The DNA of the CDR3 is TGTGCCAGCAGCGTCGCCCAAAGCCCCACAGATACGCAGTATTTT.

This sequence joins TRBV29-1 and TRBJ2-2; 7 nucleotides line up with TRBD1. Trimming took 3 bases from V and 3 from J; bases not matched to a gene: 7. The germline V gene encodes CDR1 SQVTM and CDR2 ANQGSEA. This CDR3 contains 15 residues. Written as DNA, the CDR3 is TGCAGCGTTGAGAAAAGGGACAGATACACCGGGGAGCTGTTTTTT. This translates into CSVEKRDRYTGELFF.

In this sample, this clone turned up a few times. This sequence joins TRBV28 and TRBJ1-5, with D possibly TRBD1 on 6 matching bases. The CDR3 extends over 14 amino acids. V lost 1 base and J lost 7, with 11 bases in between. Germline loops: CDR1 MDHEN, CDR2 SYDVKM. CDR3 nucleotides: TGTGCCAGCAGTTTATATCGGGGGGCGCAGCCCCAGCATTTT. Amino acid sequence: CASSLYRGAQPQHF.

Here the CDR3 reads CASSPSGGSYNEQFF. CDR3 nucleotides: TGCGCCAGCAGCCCCAGCGGGGGCTCCTACAATGAGCAGTTCTTC. The chain combines TRBV4-1 with TRBJ2-1, with 8 bases fitting TRBD2. With V trimmed by 4 bases and J by 0 bases, 2 bases remained unmatched. This CDR3 region has 15 residues. From germline, CDR1 is MGHRA and CDR2 YSYEKL.

This clone was detected ten times or more. The J gene is TRBJ2-7, the V gene TRBV2, with 8 bases lining up with TRBD2. CDR3 size: 14 residues. Trimming cost V 4 bases and J 4 bases; bases outside gene matches: 6. Germline lookup yields CDR1 SNHLY and CDR2 FYNNEI. CDR3 DNA: TGTGCCAGCAGTGTCAGCGGGAGTGGGTACGAGCAGTACTTC. Translating it yields CASSVSGSGYEQYF. Based on the CDR3 plus reference TRBV2 and TRBJ2-7, the full variable domain is EPEVTQTPSHQVTQMGQEVILRCVPISNHLYFYWYRQILGQKVEFLVSFYNNEISEKSEIFDDQFSVERPDGSNFTLKIRSTKLEDSAMYFCASSVSGSGYEQYFGPGTRLTVT.

This chain links TRBV5-3 with TRBJ1-2, with D hard to call. TRBV5-3 counts as an open reading frame of uncertain function. The V end lost 4 bases, the J end lost 12 bases, and 22 bases lay between the germline ends. This CDR3 is built from 14 residues. The CDR3 bases are TGTGCCAGAAGCCCCTGGTTCTGCGGGGAGAGGAACACCTTC. This codes for CARSPWFCGERNTF.

The sample holds one count of this clone. This sample also contains other DNA sequences that code for the same CDR3. The chain couples TRBV19 to TRBJ1-5; D not certain. The CDR3 is 14 residues long. Germline CDR1 reads LNHDA; CDR2 reads SQIVND (reference sequence). Trimming stripped 3 bases from V and 0 bases from J, with 6 bases between. CDR3 DNA sequence: TGTGCCAGTAGTATCTCAGGTAGCAATCAGCCCCAGCATTTT. It encodes CASSISGSNQPQHF.

In this sample, this clone turned up once. The chain employs TRBV30 and TRBJ2-3; weak D call: TRBD2 (5 bases). Deletions cut 1 base from V and 2 bases from J, with 16 bases between. CDR3 size: 16 residues. Germline values: CDR1 GTSNPN, CDR2 SVGIG (reference sequence). In nucleotides, the CDR3 is TGTGCCTGGAGTGGCAGGACTGGACGACACACAGATACGCAGTATTTT. Protein sequence: CAWSGRTGRHTDTQYF.

This chain joins TRBV18 and TRBJ1-4; no reliable D call. V was clipped by 6 bases and J by 4 bases, with 15 bases between them. CDR3 length equals 15 residues. Germline V gives CDR1 KGHSH, CDR2 LQKENI. Written as DNA, the CDR3 is TGTGCCAGCTCCGTGTTACGAGGGAATAATGAAAAACTGTTTTTT. This translates into CASSVLRGNNEKLFF.

V usage is TRBV27 and J usage is TRBJ1-2; D perhaps matches TRBD1 (5 bases). Germline V CDR1 and CDR2: MNHEY, SMNVEV (reference sequence). This CDR3 is built from 14 residues. Trimming shortened V by 2 bases and J by 2 bases, and 9 bases separated the two germline ends. This CDR3 reads CASSLRQTNYGYTF. Here the CDR3 DNA reads TGTGCCAGCAGTTTAAGACAGACAAACTATGGCTACACCTTC.

V usage is TRBV14 and J usage is TRBJ2-6; D remains unclear. This CDR3 has 18 amino acids. The germline CDR1 and CDR2 sequences are SGHDN and FVKESK. Trimming left V 4 bases short and J 1 base short, with 17 bases between. CDR3 DNA sequence: TGTGCCAGCAGCCTTTTCTACACTACGGTATCTGGGGCCAACGTCCTGACTTTC. It specifies CASSLFYTTVSGANVLTF.

The rearrangement joins TRBV4-3 to TRBJ1-1; 7 nucleotides line up with TRBD1. Germline V gene lookup returns CDR1 LGHNA and CDR2 YSLEER. V dropped 4 bases and J dropped 4; count of bases not matched to a gene: 21. The CDR3 has 19 amino acids. CDR3 sequence (DNA): TGCGCCAGCAGCCCGTTTGCCGGGACAGAGTCAGTGTTGGGCACTGAAGCTTTCTTT. This codes for CASSPFAGTESVLGTEAFF.

This clone showed up just a few times. This chain connects TRBV7-2 to TRBJ2-1, with 10 positions matching TRBD2. The V and J ends lost 3 bases and 10 bases, in that order; junction bases with no gene match: 6. Germline CDR1 is SGHTA and CDR2 is FQGNSA. This CDR3 has 14 residues. The DNA for the CDR3 is TGTGCCAGCAGCTTTGCTAGCGGGGGTCGGGAGCAGTTCTTC. It yields the protein CASSFASGGREQFF.

V usage is TRBV29-1 and J usage is TRBJ1-5, with TRBD1 matching 11 bases. Germline CDR1 reads SQVTM; CDR2 reads ANQGSEA. The CDR3 runs to 15 residues. J lost 4 bases, V lost 7 bases, and 9 bases had no gene match. CDR3 coding DNA: TGCAGCGCCGCGACCGGGACAGGGGGAAATCAGCCCCAGCATTTT. It is translated as CSAATGTGGNQPQHF.

This clone was seen only a few times. The chain carries TRBV28 and TRBJ1-5, with D possibly being TRBD1 (6 bases). The V gene lost 2 bases and the J gene lost 4 bases, with 12 bases spanning the gap. Germline CDR1 MDHEN, CDR2 SYDVKM. This CDR3 spans 15 amino acids. The CDR3 region has the DNA TGTGCCAGCAGTTTAAGGGCAGGGGAGAATCAGCCCCAGCATTTT. Translated, it gives CASSLRAGENQPQHF.

The V gene is TRBV2, the J gene TRBJ1-2, with D perhaps TRBD1 (5 bases). Trimming cost V 6 bases and J 5 bases, with 25 bases left between them. Germline lookup yields CDR1 SNHLY and CDR2 FYNNEI. The CDR3 length is 17 residues. DNA of the CDR3: TGTGCCAGCAGCGAGGGGCACCCAGGGAGGACGCTTTATGGCTACACCTTC. Encoded protein: CASSEGHPGRTLYGYTF. Together with reference TRBV2 and TRBJ1-2, the CDR3 gives the full variable domain: EPEVTQTPSHQVTQMGQEVILRCVPISNHLYFYWYRQILGQKVEFLVSFYNNEISEKSEIFDDQFSVERPDGSNFTLKIRSTKLEDSAMYFCASSEGHPGRTLYGYTFGSGTRLTVV.

The CDR3: CASSSTSGRWNEQFF. The CDR3 DNA is TGCGCCAGCAGCTCGACTAGCGGGAGATGGAATGAGCAGTTCTTC. The chain couples TRBV5-1 to TRBJ2-1, with 12 bases fitting TRBD2. The CDR3 is 15 amino acids. The junction had 5 bases not matched to a gene; V was cut back by 3 bases and J by 7 bases. Germline V gene lookup returns CDR1 SGHRS and CDR2 YFSETQ.

This clone was counted a single time. The CDR3 region is CASSNNRGSSYGYTF. The CDR3 nucleotides read TGTGCCAGTAGTAATAACAGGGGGTCATCCTATGGCTACACCTTC. The J gene is TRBJ1-2, the V gene TRBV19; the match to TRBD1 covers 8 bases. The CDR3 has 15 residues. With V trimmed by 4 bases and J by 4 bases, 8 bases remained unmatched. Germline V CDR1 and CDR2: LNHDA, SQIVND (reference sequence).